A single sample is the source of the 15 T cell receptor beta chains below, sequenced in a study of CD8 T cells in ankylosing spondylitis (dated by TCRdb to about 2017). The library was obtained by 5' RACE. Sequencing used an Illumina HiSeq 2500. Starting from the raw public reads, TCRdb applied fastp trimming at Q25, assembled clones with MiXCR and retained in-frame beta chains. Records with the same CDR3 protein are collapsed into one entry carrying the most frequent genes and DNA. For this sample there are approximately 110,000 distinct CDR3 sequences; 20% to 30% appear just once. About 12% of the sample is in the top ten clones. The sample comprised synovial fluid, either unsorted or a sorted T cell fraction (not recorded which). The receptors stem from a male donor with ankylosing spondylitis.

This chain joins TRBV12-3 or TRBV12-4 and TRBJ2-7, with 11 bases matching TRBD2. With V trimmed by 6 bases and J by 5 bases, 9 bases remained unmatched. This CDR3 is built from 15 residues. The CDR3 protein is CASRKVAGGSDEQYF. The CDR3 DNA follows: TGTGCCAGCAGAAAAGTAGCGGGAGGGTCCGACGAGCAGTACTTC.

This clonotype came up a few times. V gene TRBV5-1 combines with J gene TRBJ2-1; D possibly corresponds to TRBD2 (7 bases). Germline V gene data show CDR1 as SGHRS and CDR2 as YFSETQ. The CDR3 covers 19 residues. The V gene lost 2 bases and the J gene lost 0 bases, with 21 bases spanning the gap. CDR3 nucleotides: TGCGCCAGCAGCTTCTCCGGGACACAACTAGCGAGCTCCTACAATGAGCAGTTCTTC. Translating it yields CASSFSGTQLASSYNEQFF.

The rearrangement uses TRBV10-3 and TRBJ1-2; possible D gene TRBD1, 5 bases. In germline, CDR1 is ENHRY, CDR2 SYGVKD. V was cut by 6 bases and J by 7 bases, with 24 bases left in between. This CDR3 spans 16 amino acids. The CDR3 is CAISTTSAGRIIGYTF. The DNA for the CDR3 is TGTGCCATCAGCACTACCTCAGCGGGGCGAATAATTGGCTACACCTTC.

The chain employs TRBV6-1 and TRBJ1-5, with a possible D match to TRBD1 (5 bases). Germline CDR1 MNHNS, CDR2 SASEGT. The V and J ends lost 8 bases and 1 base respectively, with 9 bases between them. The CDR3 is 13 amino acids. This chain's CDR3 is CASEKGSNQPQHF. The CDR3, as DNA: TGTGCCAGCGAAAAGGGGAGCAATCAGCCCCAGCATTTT.

The V gene is TRBV5-1, the J gene TRBJ1-1; D remains ambiguous. Deletions cut 0 bases from V and 10 bases from J, with 13 bases between. The germline V gene encodes CDR1 SGHRS and CDR2 YFSETQ. CDR3 length equals 13 residues. The CDR3 protein is CASSLEAEGLAFF. In nucleotides, the CDR3 is TGCGCCAGCAGCTTGGAAGCGGAGGGTCTAGCTTTCTTT.

The chain is built from TRBV20-1 and TRBJ2-7, with D tentatively TRBD1 (5 bases). Germline V gene lookup returns CDR1 DFQATT and CDR2 SNEGSKA (reference sequence). The CDR3 extends over 12 amino acids. V was cut by 1 base and J by 3 bases, with 7 bases left in between. The CDR3 DNA reads as TGCAGTGCTAGAGGCAGGGTCTACGAGCAGTACTTC. It translates to CSARGRVYEQYF.

This clonotype was observed a handful of times. V is TRBV2 and J is TRBJ1-5; D remains unclear. V was cut by 2 bases and J by 2 bases, with 10 bases left in between. The CDR3 covers 15 residues. The germline gives CDR1 SNHLY, CDR2 FYNNEI. DNA for the CDR3: TGTGCCAGCAGTGAAATGAGGACTGGCAATCAGCCCCAGCATTTT. Protein sequence: CASSEMRTGNQPQHF.

The genes are TRBV11-2 and TRBJ2-5, with 8 bases matching TRBD1. CDR3 length: 15 amino acids. Germline trimming cut 3 bases from V and 2 bases from J; bases unmatched to any gene: 5. Germline lookup yields CDR1 SGHAT and CDR2 FQNNGV. The CDR3 region is CASSFVTGGQETQYF. The CDR3 DNA sequence: TGTGCCAGCAGCTTTGTTACAGGGGGGCAAGAGACCCAGTACTTC.

This rearrangement joins TRBV5-1 to TRBJ2-6, with no clear D. Germline-derived CDR1 and CDR2 are SGHRS and YFSETQ. This CDR3 comprises 16 residues. V was clipped by 0 bases and J by 1 base, with 8 bases between them. CDR3 DNA: TGCGCCAGCAGCTTGGGGGTGGTATCTGGGGCCAACGTCCTGACTTTC. It yields the protein CASSLGVVSGANVLTF.

There are many counts of this clonotype. The rearrangement joins TRBV6-1 to TRBJ2-5; D gene unclear. With 5 bases removed from V and 5 bases from J, the gap between germline ends came to 12 bases. Germline V gene sequence: CDR1 MNHNS, CDR2 SASEGT. This CDR3 is built from 13 residues. The DNA of the CDR3 is TGTGCCAGCAGTCGAGTTTACGGCGAGACCCAGTACTTC. This gives the protein CASSRVYGETQYF.

This clonotype occurred many times. V usage is TRBV18 and J usage is TRBJ1-4, with no clear D. The V gene lost 4 bases and the J gene lost 8 bases, with 14 bases spanning the gap. The CDR3 runs to 14 residues. Germline CDR1 KGHSH, CDR2 LQKENI. CDR3 sequence: CASSRGQGNEKLFF. The CDR3 DNA reads TGTGCCAGCTCACGGGGTCAAGGGAACGAAAAACTGTTTTTT. The complete variable domain, with remaining parts taken from reference TRBV18 and TRBJ1-4, reads NAGVMQNPRHLVRRRGQEARLRCSPMKGHSHVYWYRQLPEEGLKFMVYLQKENIIDESGMPKERFSAEFPKEGPSILRIQQVVRGDSAAYFCASSRGQGNEKLFFGSGTQLSVL.

This clonotype occurred a few times. The chain couples TRBV28 to TRBJ2-3, with 12 bases fitting TRBD1. CDR1 MDHEN and CDR2 SYDVKM come from the germline V gene. The CDR3 runs 16 residues. The junction had 9 bases not matched to a gene; V was cut back by 6 bases and J by 5 bases. As DNA, the CDR3 is TGTGCCAGCAGCGGGGCGGGACAGGGGGCAAAAGATACGCAGTATTTT. Translating gives CASSGAGQGAKDTQYF.

V usage is TRBV11-1 and J usage is TRBJ2-1; D is perhaps TRBD2 (5 bases). This CDR3 has 12 amino acids. CDR1 SGHAT and CDR2 FQDESV come from the germline V gene (reference sequence). The V end lost 4 bases, the J end lost 8 bases, and 9 bases lay between the germline ends. CDR3 sequence (DNA): TGTGCCAGCAGCTCCGTCGGGGATGAGCAGTTCTTC. The encoded protein is CASSSVGDEQFF.

This clonotype occurred a few times. This rearrangement joins TRBV14 to TRBJ2-1; TRBD2 aligns across 11 bases. The J segment lost 11 bases and the V segment lost 2 bases, leaving 8 bases of the junction unmatched. CDR3 length: 15 amino acids. CDR1 SGHDN and CDR2 FVKESK come from the germline V gene. The CDR3 sequence: CASSQPRLAGHQQFF. DNA for the CDR3: TGTGCCAGCAGCCAACCCAGACTAGCGGGGCACCAGCAGTTCTTC.

This sequence joins TRBV29-1 and TRBJ2-7; 8 positions agree with TRBD1. After removal of 4 bases from V and 2 bases from J, the junction contained 7 bases not matched to a gene. CDR1 SQVTM and CDR2 ANQGSEA come from the germline V gene. The CDR3 totals 14 residues. This CDR3 is CSVASTGGTYEQYF. CDR3 nucleotides: TGCAGCGTTGCTTCTACAGGGGGTACCTACGAGCAGTACTTC.